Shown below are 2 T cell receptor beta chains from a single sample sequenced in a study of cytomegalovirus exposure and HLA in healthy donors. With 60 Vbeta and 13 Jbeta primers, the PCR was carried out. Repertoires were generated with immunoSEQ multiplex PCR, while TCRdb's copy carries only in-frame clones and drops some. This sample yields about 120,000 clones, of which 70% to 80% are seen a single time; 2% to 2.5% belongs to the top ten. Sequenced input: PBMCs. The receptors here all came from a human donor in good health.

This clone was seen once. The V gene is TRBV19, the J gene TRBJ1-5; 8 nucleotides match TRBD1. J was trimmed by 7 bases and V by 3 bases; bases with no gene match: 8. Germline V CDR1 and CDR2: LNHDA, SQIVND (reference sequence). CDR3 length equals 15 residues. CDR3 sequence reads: CASSISQGVEQPQHF. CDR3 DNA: TGTGCCAGTAGTATCTCACAGGGGGTAGAACAGCCCCAGCATTTT. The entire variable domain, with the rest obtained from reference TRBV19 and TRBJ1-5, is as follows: DGGITQSPKYLFRKEGQNVTLSCEQNLNHDAMYWYRQDPGQGLRLIYYSQIVNDFQKGDIAEGYSVSREKKESFPLTVTSAQKNPTAFYLCASSISQGVEQPQHFGDGTRLSIL.

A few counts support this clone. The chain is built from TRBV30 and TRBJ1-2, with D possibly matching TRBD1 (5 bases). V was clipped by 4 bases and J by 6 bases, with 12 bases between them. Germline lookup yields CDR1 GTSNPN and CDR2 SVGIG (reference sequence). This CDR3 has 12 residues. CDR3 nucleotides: TGTGCCTGGACAGGGTTTCGGGATGGCTACACCTTC. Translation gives CAWTGFRDGYTF.